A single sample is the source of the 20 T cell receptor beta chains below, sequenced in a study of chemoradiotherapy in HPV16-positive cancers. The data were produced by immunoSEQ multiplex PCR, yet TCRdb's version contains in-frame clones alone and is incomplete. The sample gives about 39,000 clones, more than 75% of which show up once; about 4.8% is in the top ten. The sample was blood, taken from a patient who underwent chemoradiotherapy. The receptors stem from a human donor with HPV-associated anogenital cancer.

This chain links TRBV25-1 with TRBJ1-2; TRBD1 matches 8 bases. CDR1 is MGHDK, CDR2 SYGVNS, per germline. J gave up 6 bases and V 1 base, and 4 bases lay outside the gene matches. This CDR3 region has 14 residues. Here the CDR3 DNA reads TGTGCCAGCAGTGAATCCGGCAGGGGGCATGGCTACACCTTC. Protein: CASSESGRGHGYTF.

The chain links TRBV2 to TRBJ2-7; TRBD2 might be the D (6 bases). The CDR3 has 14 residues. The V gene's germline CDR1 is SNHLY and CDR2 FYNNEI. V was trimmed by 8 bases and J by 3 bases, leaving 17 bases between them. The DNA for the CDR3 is TGTGCCAGCCGGGGGACGGTCCTTGGCTACGAGCAGTACTTC. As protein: CASRGTVLGYEQYF.

CDR3 in amino acids: CASSFLTSGGVSSYEQYF. The CDR3 nucleotides read TGTGCCAGCAGCTTTTTGACTAGCGGGGGGGTGAGCTCCTACGAGCAGTACTTC. This chain uses TRBV7-2 with TRBJ2-7, with TRBD2 matching 14 bases. This CDR3 has 18 residues. The V and J ends lost 3 bases and 0 bases, in that order; junction bases with no gene match: 7. Germline assignment: CDR1 SGHTA and CDR2 FQGNSA.

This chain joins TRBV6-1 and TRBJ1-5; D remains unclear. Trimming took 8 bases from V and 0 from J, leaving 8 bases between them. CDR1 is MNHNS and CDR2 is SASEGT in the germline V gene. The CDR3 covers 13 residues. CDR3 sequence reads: CASLSYSNQPQHF. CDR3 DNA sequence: TGTGCCAGCCTTTCCTATAGCAATCAGCCCCAGCATTTT.

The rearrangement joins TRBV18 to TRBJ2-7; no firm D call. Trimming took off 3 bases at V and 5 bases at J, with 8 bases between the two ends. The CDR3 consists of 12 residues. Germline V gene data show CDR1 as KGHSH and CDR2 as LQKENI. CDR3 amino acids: CASSPRQHEQYF. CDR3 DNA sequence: TGTGCCAGCTCACCTAGACAACACGAGCAGTACTTC. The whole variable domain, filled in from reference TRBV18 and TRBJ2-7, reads NAGVMQNPRHLVRRRGQEARLRCSPMKGHSHVYWYRQLPEEGLKFMVYLQKENIIDESGMPKERFSAEFPKEGPSILRIQQVVRGDSAAYFCASSPRQHEQYFGPGTRLTVT.

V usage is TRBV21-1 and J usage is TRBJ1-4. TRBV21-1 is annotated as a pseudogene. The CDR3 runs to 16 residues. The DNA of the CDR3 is TGTGCCAGCAGCAAAAGGAAAGAGGACGAGCATGAAAAACTGTTTTTT. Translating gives CASSKRKEDEHEKLFF.

CDR3 amino acids: CASSLRLGEQDTQYF. CDR3 sequence (DNA): TGCGCCAGCAGCTTGAGACTAGGAGAGCAAGATACGCAGTATTTT. The chain links TRBV5-1 to TRBJ2-3, with a weak D call TRBD2 (6 bases). V shed 1 base and J shed 5 bases, with 14 bases lying between them. Germline V gives CDR1 SGHRS, CDR2 YFSETQ. This CDR3 spans 15 amino acids.

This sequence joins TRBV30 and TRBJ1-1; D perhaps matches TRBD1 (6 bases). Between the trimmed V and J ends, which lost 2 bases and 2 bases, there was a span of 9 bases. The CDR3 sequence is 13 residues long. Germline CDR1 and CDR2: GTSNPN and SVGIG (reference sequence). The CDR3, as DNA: TGTGCCTGGAGTAACGGGGGCAACACTGAAGCTTTCTTT. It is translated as CAWSNGGNTEAFF.

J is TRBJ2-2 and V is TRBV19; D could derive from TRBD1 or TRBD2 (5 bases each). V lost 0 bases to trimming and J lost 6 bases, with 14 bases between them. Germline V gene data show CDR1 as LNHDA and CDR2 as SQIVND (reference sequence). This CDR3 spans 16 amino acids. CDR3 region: CASSIDQVGVPGELFF. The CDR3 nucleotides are TGTGCCAGTAGTATAGATCAGGTGGGGGTACCCGGGGAGCTGTTTTTT.

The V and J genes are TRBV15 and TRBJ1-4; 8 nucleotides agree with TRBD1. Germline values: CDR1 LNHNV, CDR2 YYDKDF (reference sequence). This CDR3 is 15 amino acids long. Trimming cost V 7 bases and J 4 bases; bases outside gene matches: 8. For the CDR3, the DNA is TGTGCCACCACCCAAACCGGACAGGGTAATGAAAAACTGTTTTTT. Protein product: CATTQTGQGNEKLFF.

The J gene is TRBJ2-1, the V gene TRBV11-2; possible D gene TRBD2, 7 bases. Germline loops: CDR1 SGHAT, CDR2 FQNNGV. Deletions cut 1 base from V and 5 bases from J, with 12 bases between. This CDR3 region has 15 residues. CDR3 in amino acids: CASSLAGGRNNEQFF. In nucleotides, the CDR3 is TGTGCCAGCAGCTTAGCCGGGGGGCGCAACAATGAGCAGTTCTTC.

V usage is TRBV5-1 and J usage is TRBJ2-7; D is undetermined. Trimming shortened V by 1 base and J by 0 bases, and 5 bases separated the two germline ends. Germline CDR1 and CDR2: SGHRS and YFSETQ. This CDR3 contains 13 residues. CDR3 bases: TGCGCCAGCAGCTTGAGGAGCTCCTACGAGCAGTACTTC. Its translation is CASSLRSSYEQYF.

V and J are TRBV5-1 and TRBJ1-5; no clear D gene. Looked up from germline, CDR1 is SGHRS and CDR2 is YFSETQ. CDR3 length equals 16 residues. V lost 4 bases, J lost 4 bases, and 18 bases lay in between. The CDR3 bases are TGCGCCAGCAGCCCTGGAGAACCCCCCCCTAATCAGCCCCAGCATTTT. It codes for CASSPGEPPPNQPQHF. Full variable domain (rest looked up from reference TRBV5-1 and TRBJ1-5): KAGVTQTPRYLIKTRGQQVTLSCSPISGHRSVSWYQQTPGQGLQFLFEYFSETQRNKGNFPGRFSGRQFSNSRSEMNVSTLELGDSALYLCASSPGEPPPNQPQHFGDGTRLSIL.

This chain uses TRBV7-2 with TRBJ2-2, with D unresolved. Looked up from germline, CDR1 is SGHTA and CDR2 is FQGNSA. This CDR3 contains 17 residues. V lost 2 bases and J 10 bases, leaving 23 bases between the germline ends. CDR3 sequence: CASSLFVGTSVPEELFF. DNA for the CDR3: TGTGCCAGCAGCTTATTCGTCGGTACCTCGGTTCCCGAGGAGCTGTTTTTT.

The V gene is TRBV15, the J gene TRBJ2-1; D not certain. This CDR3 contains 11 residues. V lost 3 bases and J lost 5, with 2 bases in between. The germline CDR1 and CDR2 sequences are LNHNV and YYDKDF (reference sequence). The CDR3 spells CATSRNNEQFF. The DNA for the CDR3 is TGTGCCACCAGCAGGAACAATGAGCAGTTCTTC.

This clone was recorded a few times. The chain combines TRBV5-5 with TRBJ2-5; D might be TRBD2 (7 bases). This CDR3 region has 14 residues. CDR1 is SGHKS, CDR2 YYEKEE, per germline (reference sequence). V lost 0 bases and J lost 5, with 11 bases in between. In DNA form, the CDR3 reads TGTGCCAGCAGCTTGGAGGGGGGGAGGGAGACCCAGTACTTC. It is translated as CASSLEGGRETQYF.

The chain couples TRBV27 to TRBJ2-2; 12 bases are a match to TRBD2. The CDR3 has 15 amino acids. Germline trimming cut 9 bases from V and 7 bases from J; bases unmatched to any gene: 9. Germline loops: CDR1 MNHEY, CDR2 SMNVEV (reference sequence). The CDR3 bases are TGTGCCAGTCCTAGGACTAGCGGGGTAAACGGGGAGCTGTTTTTT. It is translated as CASPRTSGVNGELFF.

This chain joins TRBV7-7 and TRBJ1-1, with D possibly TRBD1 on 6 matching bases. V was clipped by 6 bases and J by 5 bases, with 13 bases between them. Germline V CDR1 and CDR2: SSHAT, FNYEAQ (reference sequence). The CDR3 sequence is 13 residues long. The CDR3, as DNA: TGTGCCAGCAGTCTTACAGGGTTGACTGAAGCTTTCTTT. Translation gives CASSLTGLTEAFF.

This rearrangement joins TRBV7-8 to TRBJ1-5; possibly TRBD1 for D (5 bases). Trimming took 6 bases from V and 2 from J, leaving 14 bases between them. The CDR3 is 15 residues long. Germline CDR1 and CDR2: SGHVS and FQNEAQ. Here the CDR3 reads CASRRDSSGNQPQHF. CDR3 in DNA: TGTGCCAGCAGGCGGGACTCATCGGGCAATCAGCCCCAGCATTTT.

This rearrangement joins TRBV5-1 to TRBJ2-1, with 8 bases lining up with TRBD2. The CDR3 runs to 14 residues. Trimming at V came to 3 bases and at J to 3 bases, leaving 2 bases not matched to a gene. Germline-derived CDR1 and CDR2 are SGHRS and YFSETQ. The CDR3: CASSSGGGYNEQFF. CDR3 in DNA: TGCGCCAGCAGCTCCGGGGGGGGCTACAATGAGCAGTTCTTC.